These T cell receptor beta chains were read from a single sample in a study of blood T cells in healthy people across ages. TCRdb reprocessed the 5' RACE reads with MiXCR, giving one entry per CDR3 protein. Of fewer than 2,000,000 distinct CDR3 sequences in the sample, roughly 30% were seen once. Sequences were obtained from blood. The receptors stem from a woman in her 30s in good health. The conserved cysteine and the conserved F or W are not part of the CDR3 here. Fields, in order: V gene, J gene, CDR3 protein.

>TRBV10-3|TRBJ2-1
AISESLASGDEQF
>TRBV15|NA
ATSTTGPHEQY
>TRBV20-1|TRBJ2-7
SARGGLDEQY
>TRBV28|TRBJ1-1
ASSPLRGSVTEAF
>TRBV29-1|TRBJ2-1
SPRPARGSYNEQF
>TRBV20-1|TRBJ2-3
SARAGTWLADTQY
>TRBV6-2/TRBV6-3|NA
AGSYGPFYEQY
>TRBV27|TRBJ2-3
ASSPGTRPDTQY
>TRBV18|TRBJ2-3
ASSGTIGSTDTQY
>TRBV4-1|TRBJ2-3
ASSQDLAGEPDTQY
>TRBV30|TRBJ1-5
AWSPGRNQPQH
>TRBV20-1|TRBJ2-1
SADDKYNEQF
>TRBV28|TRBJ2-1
ASSSTGTGGSHEQF
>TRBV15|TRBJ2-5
ATSRDRGEETQY
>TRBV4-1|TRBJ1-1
ASSQDPGGASREAF
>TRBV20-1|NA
SAMVEGDEQY
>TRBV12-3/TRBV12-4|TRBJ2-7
ACSTGYYEQY
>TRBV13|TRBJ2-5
ASSLIGTVGTQY
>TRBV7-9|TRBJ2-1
TSSYSGGLTGNEQF
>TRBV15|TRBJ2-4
ATSSRGAKNIQY
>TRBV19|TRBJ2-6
ASNRGLGLSGANVLT
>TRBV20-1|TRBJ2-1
SARAGYHNKQF
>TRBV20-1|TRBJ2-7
SAPFTGTGPRYDEQY
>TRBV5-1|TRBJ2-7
ASSPLAPEQY
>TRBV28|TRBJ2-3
ASSDTLAAILPRSQY
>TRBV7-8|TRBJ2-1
ASSLLPPLQETQF
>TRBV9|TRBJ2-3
ASSAQGAWTSGRAGDTQY
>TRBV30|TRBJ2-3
AWSKEAGMTRDTQY
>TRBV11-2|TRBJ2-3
ASSLALRPWSTDTQY
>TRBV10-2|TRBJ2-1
ASSGNNYNEQF
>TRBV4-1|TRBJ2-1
ASSHRDTNNEQF